The 25 T cell receptor beta chains in this list originate from one sample, sequenced in a study of T cell changes during pregnancy in multiple sclerosis. TCRdb keeps only in-frame clones here, not all; method: immunoSEQ multiplex PCR. The sample consists of 15,000 to 20,000 clones, over 75% of them appearing once. The input for sequencing was CD8+ T cells from peripheral blood mononuclear cells, taken after pregnancy. These receptors were collected from a female donor with multiple sclerosis, enrolled in a pregnancy study.

This chain joins TRBV28 and TRBJ2-7; TRBD1 matches 8 bases. Germline loops: CDR1 MDHEN, CDR2 SYDVKM. The CDR3 contains 16 residues. The J segment lost 0 bases and the V segment lost 6 bases, leaving 10 bases of the junction unmatched. CDR3 residues: CASSPTRGLGSYEQYF. DNA of the CDR3: TGTGCCAGCAGCCCAACCAGGGGGCTGGGCTCCTACGAGCAGTACTTC.

CDR3 in amino acids: CASSLKPPDRLNTEAFF. DNA for the CDR3: TGTGCCAGTAGTCTCAAACCTCCTGACAGGCTGAACACTGAAGCTTTCTTT. The chain uses TRBV19 and TRBJ1-1; TRBD1 is a possible D gene (6 bases). The CDR3 is 17 residues long. V was shortened by 5 bases and J by 0 bases, with 19 bases between the two germline ends. From germline, CDR1 is LNHDA and CDR2 SQIVND (reference sequence).

The rearrangement joins TRBV27 to TRBJ2-2; no clear D. The V end was cut by 8 bases, the J end by 0 bases, with 7 bases between. Per germline, CDR1 MNHEY and CDR2 SMNVEV (reference sequence). This CDR3 is 13 amino acids long. The CDR3 bases are TGTGCCAGCCGTCGCGCGAACACCGGGGAGCTGTTTTTT. This encodes CASRRANTGELFF.

V usage is TRBV27 and J usage is TRBJ1-1; D is unclear. Germline CDR1 and CDR2: MNHEY and SMNVEV (reference sequence). V gave up 0 bases and J gave up 7 bases, with 9 bases separating them. The CDR3 spans 13 residues. The CDR3 bases are TGTGCCAGCAGTTTATCGATTGGCAGTGAAGCTTTCTTT. Its protein product is CASSLSIGSEAFF.

The V and J genes are TRBV25-1 and TRBJ2-1; TRBD2 agrees at 9 bases. J gave up 5 bases and V 4 bases, and 12 bases lay outside the gene matches. The germline V gene encodes CDR1 MGHDK and CDR2 SYGVNS. This CDR3 is built from 17 residues. CDR3: CASSGADPGTSHNEQFF. As DNA, the CDR3 is TGTGCCAGCAGTGGGGCGGACCCCGGGACTAGCCACAATGAGCAGTTCTTC.

The chain is built from TRBV5-1 and TRBJ2-7, with unresolved D. The CDR3 has 13 residues. The V and J ends lost 6 bases and 1 base respectively, with 11 bases between them. Germline CDR1 is SGHRS and CDR2 is YFSETQ. In nucleotides, the CDR3 is TGCGCCAGCACCCCGACTGAATCCTACGAGCAGTACTTC. Residues: CASTPTESYEQYF.

The chain joins TRBV29-1 to TRBJ1-5; weak D call: TRBD1 (5 bases). This CDR3 is 13 amino acids long. With 3 bases removed from V and 7 bases from J, the gap between germline ends came to 13 bases. Germline V gene sequence: CDR1 SQVTM, CDR2 ANQGSEA. CDR3 sequence (DNA): TGCAGCGTTGAGTCGGGGGACGGACAGCCCCAGCATTTT. It yields the protein CSVESGDGQPQHF.

V is TRBV28 and J is TRBJ1-5, with 8 bases fitting TRBD1. The CDR3 is 15 amino acids. With V trimmed by 5 bases and J by 5 bases, 8 bases remained unmatched. Germline CDR1 is MDHEN and CDR2 is SYDVKM. CDR3 amino acids: CASSPPTGDYQPQHF. The CDR3 region has the DNA TGTGCCAGCAGTCCGCCGACAGGGGATTATCAGCCCCAGCATTTT. The complete variable domain, with remaining parts taken from reference TRBV28 and TRBJ1-5, reads DVKVTQSSRYLVKRTGEKVFLECVQDMDHENMFWYRQDPGLGLRLIYFSYDVKMKEKGDIPEGYSVSREKKERFSLILESASTNQTSMYLCASSPPTGDYQPQHFGDGTRLSIL.

The chain carries TRBV5-6 and TRBJ2-2, with 9 bases aligning to TRBD2. Germline trimming cut 0 bases from V and 4 bases from J; bases unmatched to any gene: 4. The germline V gene has CDR1 SGHDT and CDR2 YYEEEE. This CDR3 comprises 16 residues. The CDR3 region has the DNA TGTGCCAGCAGCTTGGAGCTAGCGGGACGCACCGGGGAGCTGTTTTTT. Its translation: CASSLELAGRTGELFF.

The J gene is TRBJ1-2, the V gene TRBV28; 7 positions match TRBD1. J was trimmed by 5 bases and V by 4 bases; bases with no gene match: 25. Germline V gene lookup returns CDR1 MDHEN and CDR2 SYDVKM. The CDR3 loop spans 20 amino acids. CDR3 coding DNA: TGTGCCAGCAGTTCACTTTTAGGCGGGGATCCCGGGACAGTTCCTTATGGCTACACCTTC. Amino acids: CASSSLLGGDPGTVPYGYTF.

V usage is TRBV7-9 and J usage is TRBJ2-6; D unclear. This CDR3 spans 17 amino acids. Trimming shortened V by 9 bases and J by 0 bases, and 18 bases separated the two germline ends. The V gene's germline CDR1 is SEHNR and CDR2 FQNEAQ (reference sequence). The CDR3: CASYLSKSSSGANVLTF. The CDR3 nucleotides read TGTGCCAGTTATTTGTCAAAGTCGAGCTCTGGGGCCAACGTCCTGACTTTC.

CDR3 nucleotide sequence: TGTGCCAGCAGCCTCACGACAGGGCCTAACTATGGCTACACCTTC. Translated, it gives CASSLTTGPNYGYTF. V usage is TRBV7-8 and J usage is TRBJ1-2; 7 bases map to TRBD1. With 5 bases clipped from V and 0 bases from J, the junction kept 6 bases outside the gene matches. The V gene's germline CDR1 is SGHVS and CDR2 FQNEAQ. CDR3 length: 15 amino acids.

CDR3 loop: CASSLGPGQSYEQYF. CDR3 coding DNA: TGTGCCAGCAGTTTAGGCCCGGGACAGAGCTACGAGCAGTACTTC. The rearrangement joins TRBV27 to TRBJ2-7; 7 bases match TRBD1. Germline assignment: CDR1 MNHEY and CDR2 SMNVEV (reference sequence). This CDR3 has 15 amino acids. The junction had 7 bases not matched to a gene; V was cut back by 2 bases and J by 3 bases.

This chain links TRBV5-1 with TRBJ2-7; possible D gene TRBD1, 6 bases. CDR1 is SGHRS, CDR2 YFSETQ, per germline. CDR3 length: 14 residues. The ends were cut back, 6 bases at V and 5 bases at J, with 18 bases in the middle. The CDR3 spells CASTPPGTFNEQYF. The CDR3 DNA reads as TGCGCCAGCACTCCTCCCGGGACATTCAACGAGCAGTACTTC.

This sequence joins TRBV7-9 and TRBJ1-2; 7 nucleotides line up with TRBD1. Germline CDR1 is SEHNR and CDR2 is FQNEAQ (reference sequence). This CDR3 contains 15 residues. J lost 6 bases, V lost 3 bases, and 10 bases had no gene match. CDR3 residues: CASSFYTGTADGYTF. The CDR3 DNA follows: TGTGCCAGCAGCTTTTATACAGGGACAGCCGATGGCTACACCTTC.

The V and J genes are TRBV28 and TRBJ1-1; TRBD1 matches at 7 bases. The germline CDR1 and CDR2 sequences are MDHEN and SYDVKM. V lost 6 bases, J lost 1 base, and 14 bases stayed unmatched. The CDR3 runs to 17 residues. CDR3 protein: CASRTWEVQGQNTEAFF. CDR3 in DNA: TGTGCCAGCAGGACGTGGGAAGTACAGGGGCAGAACACTGAAGCTTTCTTT.

This clone has a single count. V usage is TRBV5-6 and J usage is TRBJ2-2; a possible D gene is TRBD2 (6 bases). There are 15 residues in the CDR3. Trimming removed 4 bases from V and 6 bases from J, with 16 bases in between. Germline-derived CDR1 and CDR2 are SGHDT and YYEEEE. The CDR3 here is CASSPPEGEAGELFF. CDR3 nucleotides: TGTGCCAGCAGCCCACCCGAAGGGGAGGCCGGGGAGCTGTTTTTT.

The chain carries TRBV9 and TRBJ2-3; D is ambiguous. CDR3 length equals 12 residues. Deletions cut 3 bases from V and 6 bases from J, with 8 bases between. Germline V lookup: CDR1 SGDLS, CDR2 YYNGEE. The CDR3 reads CASSAEVDTQYF. The CDR3 region has the DNA TGTGCCAGCAGCGCCGAGGTGGATACGCAGTATTTT.

This rearrangement joins TRBV4-1 to TRBJ2-3; 16 nucleotides align to TRBD2. CDR3 length equals 18 residues. V lost 0 bases, J lost 9 bases, and 9 bases stayed unmatched. Germline CDR1 MGHRA, CDR2 YSYEKL. The CDR3 sequence: CASSQDPPGLAGGLTQYF. CDR3 nucleotide sequence: TGCGCCAGCAGCCAAGACCCGCCGGGACTAGCGGGAGGGCTAACGCAGTATTTT.

V usage is TRBV6-5 and J usage is TRBJ1-1, with D unclear. The CDR3 sequence is 14 residues long. Per the germline V gene, CDR1 is MNHEY and CDR2 is SVGAGI. The V end lost 2 bases, the J end lost 1 base, and 8 bases lay between the germline ends. The CDR3 coding sequence is TGTGCCAGCAGTTACGGTTCAGGGAACACTGAAGCTTTCTTT. It specifies CASSYGSGNTEAFF.

In its sample, this clone was seen a few times. The CDR3 region is CASSEGDPSTDTQYF. DNA of the CDR3: TGTGCCAGCAGCGAGGGGGATCCTAGCACAGATACGCAGTATTTT. The rearrangement uses TRBV4-2 and TRBJ2-3; D may be TRBD1 (6 bases). Germline values: CDR1 LGHNA, CDR2 YNFKEQ. V was pared by 5 bases and J by 0 bases, with 12 bases between. This CDR3 has 15 residues.

This chain uses TRBV29-1 with TRBJ2-1, with D perhaps TRBD2 (5 bases). In germline, CDR1 is SQVTM, CDR2 ANQGSEA. V was clipped by 3 bases and J by 8 bases, with 14 bases between them. The CDR3 totals 13 residues. The CDR3 DNA follows: TGCAGCGTTGATCAGCCCGAGAGGGATGAGCAGTTCTTC. This sequence encodes CSVDQPERDEQFF.

The J gene is TRBJ1-5, the V gene TRBV9, with D tentatively TRBD1 (5 bases). Trimming shortened V by 3 bases and J by 0 bases, and 13 bases separated the two germline ends. This CDR3 is 16 amino acids long. Germline V gives CDR1 SGDLS, CDR2 YYNGEE. CDR3 nucleotides: TGTGCCAGCAGCGGGAGGGGACCTTATAGCAATCAGCCCCAGCATTTT. Its translation: CASSGRGPYSNQPQHF.

This clone was picked up one time. Here the CDR3 DNA reads TGTGCCAGCAGCCAAGTGGGATCCGGGAGCGGACCCGATGGTTGGCAGTTCTTC. Translated, it gives CASSQVGSGSGPDGWQFF. The V and J genes are TRBV4-2 and TRBJ2-1; D might be TRBD2 (6 bases). The CDR3 extends over 18 amino acids. Trimming cost V 1 base and J 12 bases, with 28 bases left between them. In germline, CDR1 is LGHNA, CDR2 YNFKEQ.

The chain employs TRBV7-2 and TRBJ1-2; 11 bases line up with TRBD1. CDR3 length: 18 amino acids. Looked up from germline, CDR1 is SGHTA and CDR2 is FQGNSA. Trimming cost V 2 bases and J 7 bases; bases outside gene matches: 15. CDR3 sequence (DNA): TGTGCCAGCAGCTTAAAACTCGGTGGGGACAGGGGGTCGGGTGGCTACACCTTC. This translates into CASSLKLGGDRGSGGYTF.